Shown below are 3 T cell receptor beta chains from a single sample sequenced in a study of T cell responses to AZD1222 COVID-19 vaccine. Some clones are missing from TCRdb's copy, which holds only in-frame ones; the method was immunoSEQ multiplex PCR. The sample includes 99,000 or so clones, roughly 86% seen only once; the top ten take 3% to 4%. The starting material was peripheral blood, obtained 28 days after the second dose of the MenACWY control vaccine. These receptors all stem from an adult who received the MenACWY meningococcal vaccine as a control.

The chain has TRBV10-2 and TRBJ1-5; no clear D gene. This CDR3 has 14 amino acids. Trimming shortened V by 0 bases and J by 4 bases, and 7 bases separated the two germline ends. Germline V gene sequence: CDR1 WSHSY, CDR2 SAAADI. The CDR3 nucleotides read TGCGCCAGCAGTGAGTCAGGCGGGAATCAGCCCCAGCATTTT. Protein sequence: CASSESGGNQPQHF.

This clone was counted a few times. The rearrangement joins TRBV4-1 to TRBJ1-1, with 7 bases aligning to TRBD1. J lost 4 bases, V lost 4 bases, and 9 bases had no gene match. Germline V lookup: CDR1 MGHRA, CDR2 YSYEKL. The CDR3 consists of 15 residues. CDR3 region: CASSLIDAGGTEAFF. CDR3 bases: TGCGCCAGCAGCCTAATCGACGCAGGGGGCACTGAAGCTTTCTTT.

This clone was detected once. V usage is TRBV7-6 and J usage is TRBJ1-4; 10 nucleotides agree with TRBD1. This CDR3 comprises 16 residues. After removal of 5 bases from V and 6 bases from J, the junction contained 9 bases not matched to a gene. Germline values: CDR1 SGHVS, CDR2 FNYEAQ. The CDR3 sequence: CASSTPPGTGDEKLFF. The DNA of the CDR3 is TGTGCCAGCAGCACGCCCCCGGGGACAGGGGATGAAAAACTGTTTTTT.